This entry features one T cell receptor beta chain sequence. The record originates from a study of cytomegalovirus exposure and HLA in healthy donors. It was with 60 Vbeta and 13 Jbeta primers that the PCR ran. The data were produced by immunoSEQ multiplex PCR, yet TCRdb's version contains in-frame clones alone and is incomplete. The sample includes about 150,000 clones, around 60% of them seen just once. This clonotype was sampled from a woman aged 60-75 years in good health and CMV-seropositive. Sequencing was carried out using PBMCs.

CDR3 sequence: CATASGIQETQYF. The DNA of the CDR3 is TGTGCCACCGCCTCAGGGATCCAAGAGACCCAGTACTTC. J is TRBJ2-5 and V is TRBV19; weak D call: TRBD1 (5 bases). The CDR3 spans 13 residues. Germline V CDR1 and CDR2: LNHDA, SQIVND (reference sequence). Trimming took off 10 bases at V and 1 base at J, with 13 bases between the two ends.